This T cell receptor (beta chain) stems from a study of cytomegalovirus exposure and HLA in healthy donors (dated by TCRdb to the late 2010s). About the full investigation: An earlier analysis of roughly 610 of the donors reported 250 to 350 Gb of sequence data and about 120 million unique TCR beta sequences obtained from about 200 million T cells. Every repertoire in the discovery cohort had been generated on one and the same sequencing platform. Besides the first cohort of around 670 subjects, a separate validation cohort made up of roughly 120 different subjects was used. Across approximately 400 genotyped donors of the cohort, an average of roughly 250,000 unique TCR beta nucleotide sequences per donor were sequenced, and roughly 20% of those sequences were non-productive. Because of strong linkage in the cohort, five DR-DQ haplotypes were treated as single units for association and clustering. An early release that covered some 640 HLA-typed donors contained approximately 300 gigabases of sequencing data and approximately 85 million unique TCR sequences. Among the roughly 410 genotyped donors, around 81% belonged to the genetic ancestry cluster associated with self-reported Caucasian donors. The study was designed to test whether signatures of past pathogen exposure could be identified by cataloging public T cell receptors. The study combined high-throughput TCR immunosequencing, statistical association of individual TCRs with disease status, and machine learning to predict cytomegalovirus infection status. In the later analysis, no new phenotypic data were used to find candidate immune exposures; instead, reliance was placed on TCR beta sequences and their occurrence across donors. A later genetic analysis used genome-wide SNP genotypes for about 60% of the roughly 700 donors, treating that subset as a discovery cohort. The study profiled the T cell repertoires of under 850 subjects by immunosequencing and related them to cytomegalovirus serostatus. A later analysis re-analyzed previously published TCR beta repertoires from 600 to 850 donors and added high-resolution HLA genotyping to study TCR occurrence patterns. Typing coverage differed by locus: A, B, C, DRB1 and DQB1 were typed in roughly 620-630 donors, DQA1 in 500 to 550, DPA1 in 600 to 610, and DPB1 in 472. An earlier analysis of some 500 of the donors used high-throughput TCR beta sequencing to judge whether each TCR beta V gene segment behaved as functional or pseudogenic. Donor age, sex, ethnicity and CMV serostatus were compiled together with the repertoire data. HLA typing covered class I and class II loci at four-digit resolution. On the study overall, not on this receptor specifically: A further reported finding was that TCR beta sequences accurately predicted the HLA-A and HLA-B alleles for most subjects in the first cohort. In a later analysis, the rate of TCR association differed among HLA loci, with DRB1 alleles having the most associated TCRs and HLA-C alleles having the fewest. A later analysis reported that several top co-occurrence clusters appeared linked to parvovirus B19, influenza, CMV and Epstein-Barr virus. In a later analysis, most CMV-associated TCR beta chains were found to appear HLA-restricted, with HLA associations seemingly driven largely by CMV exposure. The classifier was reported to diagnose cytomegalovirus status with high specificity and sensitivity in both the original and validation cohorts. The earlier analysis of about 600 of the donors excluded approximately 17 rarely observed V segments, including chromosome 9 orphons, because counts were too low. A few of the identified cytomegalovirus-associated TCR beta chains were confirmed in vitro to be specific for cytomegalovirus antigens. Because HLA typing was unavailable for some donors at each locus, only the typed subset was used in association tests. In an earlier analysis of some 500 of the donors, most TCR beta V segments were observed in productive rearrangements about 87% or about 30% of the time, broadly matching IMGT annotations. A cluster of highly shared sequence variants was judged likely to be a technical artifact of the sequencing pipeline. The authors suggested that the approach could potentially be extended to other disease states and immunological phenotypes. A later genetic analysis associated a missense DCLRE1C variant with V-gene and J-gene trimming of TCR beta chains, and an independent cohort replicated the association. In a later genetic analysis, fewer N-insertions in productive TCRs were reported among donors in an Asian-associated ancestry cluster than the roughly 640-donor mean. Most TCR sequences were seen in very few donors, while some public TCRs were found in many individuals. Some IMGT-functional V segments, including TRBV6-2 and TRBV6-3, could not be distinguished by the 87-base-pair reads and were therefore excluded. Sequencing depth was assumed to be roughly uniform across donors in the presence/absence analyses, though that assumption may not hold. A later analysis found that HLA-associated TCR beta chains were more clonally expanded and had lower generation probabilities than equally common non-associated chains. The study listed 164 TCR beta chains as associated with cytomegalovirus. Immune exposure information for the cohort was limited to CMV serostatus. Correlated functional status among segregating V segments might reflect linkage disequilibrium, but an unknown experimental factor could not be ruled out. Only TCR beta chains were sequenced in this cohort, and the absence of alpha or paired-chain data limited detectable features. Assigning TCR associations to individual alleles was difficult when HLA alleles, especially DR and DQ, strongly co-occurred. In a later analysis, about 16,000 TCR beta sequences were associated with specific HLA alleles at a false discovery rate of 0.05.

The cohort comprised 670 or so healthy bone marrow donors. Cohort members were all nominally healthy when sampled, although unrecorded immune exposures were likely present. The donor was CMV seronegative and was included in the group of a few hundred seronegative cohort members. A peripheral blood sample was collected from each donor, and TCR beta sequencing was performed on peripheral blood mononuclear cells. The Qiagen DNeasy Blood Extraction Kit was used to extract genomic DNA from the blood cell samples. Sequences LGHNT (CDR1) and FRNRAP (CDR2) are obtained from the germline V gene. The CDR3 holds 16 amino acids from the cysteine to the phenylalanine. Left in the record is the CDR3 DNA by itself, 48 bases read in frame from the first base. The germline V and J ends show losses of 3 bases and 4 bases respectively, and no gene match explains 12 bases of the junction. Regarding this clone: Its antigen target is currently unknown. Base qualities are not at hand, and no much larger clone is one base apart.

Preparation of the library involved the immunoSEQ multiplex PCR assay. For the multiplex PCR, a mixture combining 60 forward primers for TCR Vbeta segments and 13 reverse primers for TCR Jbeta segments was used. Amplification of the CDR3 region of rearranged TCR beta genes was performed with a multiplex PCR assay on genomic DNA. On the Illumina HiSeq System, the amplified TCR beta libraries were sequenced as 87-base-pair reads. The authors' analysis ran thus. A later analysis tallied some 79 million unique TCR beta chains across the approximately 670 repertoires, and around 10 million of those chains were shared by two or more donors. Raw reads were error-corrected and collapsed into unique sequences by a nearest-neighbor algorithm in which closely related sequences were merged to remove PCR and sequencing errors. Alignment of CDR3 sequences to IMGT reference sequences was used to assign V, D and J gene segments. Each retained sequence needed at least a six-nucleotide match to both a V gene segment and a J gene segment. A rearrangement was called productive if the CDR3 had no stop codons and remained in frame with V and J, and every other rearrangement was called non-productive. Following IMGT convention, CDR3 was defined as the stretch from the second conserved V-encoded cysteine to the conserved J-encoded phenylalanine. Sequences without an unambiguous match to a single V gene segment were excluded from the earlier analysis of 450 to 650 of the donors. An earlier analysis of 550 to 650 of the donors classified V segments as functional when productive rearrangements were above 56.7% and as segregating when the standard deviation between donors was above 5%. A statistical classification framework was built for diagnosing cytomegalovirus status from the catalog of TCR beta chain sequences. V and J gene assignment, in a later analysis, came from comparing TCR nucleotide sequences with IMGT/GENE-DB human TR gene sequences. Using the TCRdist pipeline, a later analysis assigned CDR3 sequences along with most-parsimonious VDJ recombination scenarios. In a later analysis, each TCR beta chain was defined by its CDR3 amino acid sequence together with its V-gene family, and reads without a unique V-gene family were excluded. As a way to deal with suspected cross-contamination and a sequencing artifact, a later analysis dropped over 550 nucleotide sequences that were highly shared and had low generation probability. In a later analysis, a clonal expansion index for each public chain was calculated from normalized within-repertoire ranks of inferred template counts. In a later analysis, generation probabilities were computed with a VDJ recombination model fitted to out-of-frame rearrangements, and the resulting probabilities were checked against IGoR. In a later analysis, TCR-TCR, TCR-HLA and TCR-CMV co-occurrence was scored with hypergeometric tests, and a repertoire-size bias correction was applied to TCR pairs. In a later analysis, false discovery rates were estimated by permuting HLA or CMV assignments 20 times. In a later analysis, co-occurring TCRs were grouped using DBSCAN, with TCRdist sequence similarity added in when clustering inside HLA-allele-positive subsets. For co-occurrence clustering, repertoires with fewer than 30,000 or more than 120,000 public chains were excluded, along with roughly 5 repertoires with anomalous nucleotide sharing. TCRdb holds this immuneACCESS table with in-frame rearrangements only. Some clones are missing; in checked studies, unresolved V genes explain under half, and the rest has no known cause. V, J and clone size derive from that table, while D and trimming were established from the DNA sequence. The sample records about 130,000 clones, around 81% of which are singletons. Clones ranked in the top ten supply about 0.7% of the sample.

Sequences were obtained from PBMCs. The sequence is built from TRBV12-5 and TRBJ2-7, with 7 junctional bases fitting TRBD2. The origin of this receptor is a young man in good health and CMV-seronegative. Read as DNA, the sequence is TGTGCTAGTGGTTTTCAAAGAGGGAGCGGGGTTTACGAGCAGTACTTC. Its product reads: CASGFQRGSGVYEQYF.